This section outlines one T cell receptor beta chain sequence together with its context. These data belong to a study of blood T cell repertoires in COVID-19. Exposed study participants had met a COVID-19 case within 2 weeks before entry. Per the original methods: Estimation of nucleated cell counts was performed using reference gene primer amplification. The protocol was immunoSEQ multiplex PCR, while the TCRdb copy is restricted to in-frame clones and leaves out a portion. V, J and clone size reflect that table, while D and trimming were determined from the DNA. The sample carries about 280,000 clones, about four fifths recorded once. Per the germline V gene, CDR1 is MNHEY and CDR2 is SMNVEV (reference sequence). The CDR3 has 14 residues. The junction had 4 bases not matched to a gene; V was cut back by 6 bases and J by 2 bases.

This TCR derives from a middle-aged man who had been exposed to COVID-19. This rearrangement joins TRBV27 to TRBJ2-3, with TRBD1 matching over 8 bases. The specimen sequenced was PBMCs or T cells enriched from blood (not recorded which). The CDR3 DNA sequence: TGTGCCAGCAGACGGACAGGGAACACAGATACGCAGTATTTT. Protein sequence: CASRRTGNTDTQYF.